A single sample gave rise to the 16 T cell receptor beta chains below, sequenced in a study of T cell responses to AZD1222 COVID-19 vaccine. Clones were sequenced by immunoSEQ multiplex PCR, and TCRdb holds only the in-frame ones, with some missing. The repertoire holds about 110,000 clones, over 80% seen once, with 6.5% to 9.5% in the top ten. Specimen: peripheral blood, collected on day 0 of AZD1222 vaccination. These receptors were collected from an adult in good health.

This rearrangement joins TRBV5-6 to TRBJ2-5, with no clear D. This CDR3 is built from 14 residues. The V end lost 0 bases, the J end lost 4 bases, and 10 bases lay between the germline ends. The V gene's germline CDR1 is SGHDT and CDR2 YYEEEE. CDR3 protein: CASSLGAVTETQYF. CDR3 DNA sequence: TGTGCCAGCAGCTTGGGGGCAGTTACAGAGACCCAGTACTTC.

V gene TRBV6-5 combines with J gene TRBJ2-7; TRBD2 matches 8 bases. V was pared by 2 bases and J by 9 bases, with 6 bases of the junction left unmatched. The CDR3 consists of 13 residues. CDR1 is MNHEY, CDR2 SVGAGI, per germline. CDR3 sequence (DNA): TGTGCCAGCAGTTACAGCGGGGGCGAACGGCAGTACTTC. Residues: CASSYSGGERQYF.

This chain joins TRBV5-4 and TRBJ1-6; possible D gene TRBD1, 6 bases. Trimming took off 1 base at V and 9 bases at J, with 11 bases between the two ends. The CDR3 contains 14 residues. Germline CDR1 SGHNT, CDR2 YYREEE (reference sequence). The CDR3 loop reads CASSLWQGRSPLHF. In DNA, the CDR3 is TGTGCCAGCAGCTTGTGGCAGGGGCGTTCACCCCTCCACTTT.

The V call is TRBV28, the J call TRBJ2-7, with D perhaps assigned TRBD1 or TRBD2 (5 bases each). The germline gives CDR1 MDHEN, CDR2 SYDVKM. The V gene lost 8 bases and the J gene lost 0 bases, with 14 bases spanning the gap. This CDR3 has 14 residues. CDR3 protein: CASLIPGSSYEQYF. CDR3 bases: TGTGCCAGCCTCATTCCAGGGAGCTCCTACGAGCAGTACTTC.

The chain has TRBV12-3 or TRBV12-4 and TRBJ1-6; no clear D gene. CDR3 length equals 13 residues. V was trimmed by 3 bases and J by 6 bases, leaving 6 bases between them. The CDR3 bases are TGTGCCAGCAGTTTGAGGGCTAATTCACCCCTCCACTTT. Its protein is CASSLRANSPLHF.

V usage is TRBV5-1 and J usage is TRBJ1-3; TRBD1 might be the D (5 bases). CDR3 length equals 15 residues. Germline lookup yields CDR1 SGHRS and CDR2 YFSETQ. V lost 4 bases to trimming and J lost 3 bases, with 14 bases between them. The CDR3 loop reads CASSPTVHLGNTIYF. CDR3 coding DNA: TGCGCCAGCAGCCCGACAGTGCATCTTGGAAACACCATATATTTT.

CDR3: CASYDAPHTEAFF. The DNA for the CDR3 is TGTGCCAGCTATGATGCTCCACACACTGAAGCTTTCTTT. This sequence joins TRBV6-5 and TRBJ1-1; D call uncertain. V lost 8 bases, J lost 3 bases, and 13 bases lay in between. Germline CDR1 MNHEY, CDR2 SVGAGI. This CDR3 contains 13 residues.

The chain's CDR3 is CASSSLAGEYEQYF. CDR3 bases: TGTGCCAGCAGCTCTCTAGCGGGAGAATACGAGCAGTACTTC. This rearrangement joins TRBV5-4 to TRBJ2-7, with 10 nucleotides matching TRBD2. From germline, CDR1 is SGHNT and CDR2 YYREEE (reference sequence). The length of the CDR3 is 14 residues. V gave up 3 bases and J gave up 4 bases; unmatched junction bases: 4.

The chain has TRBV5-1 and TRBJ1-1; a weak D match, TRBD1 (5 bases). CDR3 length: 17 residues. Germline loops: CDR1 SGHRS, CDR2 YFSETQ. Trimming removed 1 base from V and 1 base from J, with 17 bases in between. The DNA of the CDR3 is TGCGCCAGCAGCTTGACTCCGGGGGACGCGAGGAACACTGAAGCTTTCTTT. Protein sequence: CASSLTPGDARNTEAFF.

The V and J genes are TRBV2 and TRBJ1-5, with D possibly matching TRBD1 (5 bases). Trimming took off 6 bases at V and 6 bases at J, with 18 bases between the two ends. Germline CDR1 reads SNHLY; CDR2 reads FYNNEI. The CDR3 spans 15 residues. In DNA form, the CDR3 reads TGTGCCAGCAGCTCCCTAGGGGCTGTGGCTCAGCCCCAGCATTTT. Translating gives CASSSLGAVAQPQHF. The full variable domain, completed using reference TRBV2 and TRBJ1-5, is EPEVTQTPSHQVTQMGQEVILRCVPISNHLYFYWYRQILGQKVEFLVSFYNNEISEKSEIFDDQFSVERPDGSNFTLKIRSTKLEDSAMYFCASSSLGAVAQPQHFGDGTRLSIL.

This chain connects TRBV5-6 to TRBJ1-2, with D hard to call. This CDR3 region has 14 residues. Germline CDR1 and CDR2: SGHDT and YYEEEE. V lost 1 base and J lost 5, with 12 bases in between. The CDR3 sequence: CASSLSREPYGYTF. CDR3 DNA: TGTGCCAGCAGCTTGTCTAGGGAGCCGTATGGCTACACCTTC.

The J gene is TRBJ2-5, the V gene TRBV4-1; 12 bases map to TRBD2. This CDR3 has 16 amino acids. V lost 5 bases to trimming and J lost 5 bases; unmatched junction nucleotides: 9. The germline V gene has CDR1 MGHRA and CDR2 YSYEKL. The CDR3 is CASSTGASGGDETQYF. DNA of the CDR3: TGCGCCAGCAGCACGGGGGCTAGCGGGGGGGATGAGACCCAGTACTTC.

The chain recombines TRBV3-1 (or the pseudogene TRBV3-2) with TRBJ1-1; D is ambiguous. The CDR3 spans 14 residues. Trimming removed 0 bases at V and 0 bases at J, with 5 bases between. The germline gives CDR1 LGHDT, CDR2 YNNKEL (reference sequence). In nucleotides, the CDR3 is TGTGCCAGCAGCCAAGAAGCCATGAACACTGAAGCTTTCTTT. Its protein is CASSQEAMNTEAFF.

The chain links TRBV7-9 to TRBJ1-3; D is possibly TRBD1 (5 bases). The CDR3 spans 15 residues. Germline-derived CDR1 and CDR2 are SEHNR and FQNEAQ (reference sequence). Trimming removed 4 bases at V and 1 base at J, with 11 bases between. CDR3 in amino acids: CASSWGRASGNTIYF. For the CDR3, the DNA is TGTGCCAGCAGCTGGGGCAGGGCGTCTGGAAACACCATATATTTT. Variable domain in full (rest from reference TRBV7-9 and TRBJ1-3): DTGVSQNPRHKITKRGQNVTFRCDPISEHNRLYWYRQTLGQGPEFLTYFQNEAQLEKSRLLSDRFSAERPKGSFSTLEIQRTEQGDSAMYLCASSWGRASGNTIYFGEGSWLTVV.

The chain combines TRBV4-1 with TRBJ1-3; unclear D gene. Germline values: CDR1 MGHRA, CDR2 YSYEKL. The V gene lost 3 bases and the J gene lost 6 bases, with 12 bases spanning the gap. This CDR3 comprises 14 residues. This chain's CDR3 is CASSHSTVENTIYF. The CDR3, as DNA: TGCGCCAGCAGCCACAGTACGGTAGAAAACACCATATATTTT.

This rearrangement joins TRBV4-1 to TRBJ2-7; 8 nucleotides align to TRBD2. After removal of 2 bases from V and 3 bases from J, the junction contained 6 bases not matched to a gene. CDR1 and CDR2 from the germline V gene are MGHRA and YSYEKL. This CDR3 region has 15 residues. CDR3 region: CASSQSPGTSYEQYF. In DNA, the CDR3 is TGCGCCAGCAGCCAATCGCCCGGGACTAGCTACGAGCAGTACTTC.